The entry below describes one T cell receptor beta chain. CD4+ cells underwent separation, giving CD45RA+ naive and CD45RA-negative memory subsets. The sample comes from a study of shared clonotypes between healthy human individuals. V was cut by 4 bases and J by 7 bases, with 13 bases left in between. The CDR3 runs 13 residues. Germline loops: CDR1 SGHVS, CDR2 FQNEAQ. The protocol was immunoSEQ multiplex PCR, while the TCRdb copy is restricted to in-frame clones and leaves out a portion. The table lists over a million clones, about 84% of them singletons. The chain recombines TRBV7-8 with TRBJ2-5; D may be TRBD2 (5 bases). Sequencing used memory CD4+ T cells from PBMCs. Stated subset: CD45RA-negative fraction. The TCR was taken from a man aged 18 to 29 in good health. Some clones in this sample may be carry-over from other donors' samples. The CDR3 loop reads CASSSDLRGTQYF. In DNA form, the CDR3 reads TGTGCCAGCAGCTCGGACCTCCGGGGGACCCAGTACTTC.